This T cell receptor (beta chain) stems from a study of blood T cell repertoires in COVID-19. Study context: COVID-19 samples collected from the United States, Italy and Spain covered acute and convalescent phases. The cDNA or gDNA used as material had been derived from T cells, B-cell-depleted T cells, or PBMCs.

The germline CDR1 and CDR2 sequences are SQVTM and ANQGSEA. CDR3 length: 11 residues. V dropped 4 bases and J dropped 8 bases, with 9 bases sitting between them. In the study's own analysis: Amplification from reference gene primers served as the basis for estimated nucleated cell counts. Clones were sequenced by immunoSEQ multiplex PCR, and TCRdb holds only the in-frame ones, with some missing. V, J and clone size are taken as reported in that table, and D and trimming were inferred from the DNA itself. Among 200,000 to 300,000 clones listed, 85% were seen once. This receptor was obtained from a woman aged 55-75 years with active or convalescent COVID-19. Source material: peripheral blood. V usage is TRBV29-1 and J usage is TRBJ2-1; possible D gene TRBD1, 5 bases. DNA for the CDR3: TGCAGCGTTGGCAGGGTCCATGAGCAGTTCTTC. Its protein is CSVGRVHEQFF.